Sequencing of this TCR beta chain was carried out in a study of shared clonotypes between healthy human individuals. Assay: immunoSEQ multiplex PCR; the TCRdb copy retains only in-frame clones and omits some. The table lists a few hundred thousand clones, around nine tenths of them singletons, with roughly 17% in the top ten. V was shortened by 4 bases and J by 5 bases, with 11 bases between the two germline ends. Germline CDR1 is MNHEY and CDR2 is SMNVEV (reference sequence). CDR3 length: 13 amino acids. What was sequenced was memory CD8+ T cells sorted from blood. The subset here: CD45RO+ cells pooled with CCR7-negative TemRA cells. The V and J genes are TRBV27 and TRBJ2-5; D assignment may be TRBD1 or TRBD2 (5 bases each). This clonotype originated in a man aged 18 to 29 in good health. This CDR3 is CASSWGPGETQYF. CDR3 nucleotides: TGTGCCAGCAGTTGGGGACCGGGCGAGACCCAGTACTTC.